This T cell receptor beta chain was obtained from a study of beta chain features in type 1 diabetes. Study observations and caveats: Sampled from patients, naive, central memory and Treg TCRB repertoires appeared more similar than those sampled from healthy donors. Patients with Type 1 diabetes showed moderately but significantly shorter TCRB CDR3s in all four CD4+ subsets.

cDNA synthesis used the whole RNA isolate, giving expressed TCRB sequences. Roughly 3.7 million reads, on average, came from each naive, central memory and regulatory T cell sample. TCRdb keeps only in-frame clones here, not all; method: immunoSEQ multiplex PCR. In the table there are about 660,000 clones, over 12% of which are singletons. This clone was counted a few times. Its antigen is currently unknown. Germline CDR1 and CDR2: GTSNPN and SVGIG (reference sequence). The CDR3 extends over 14 amino acids. The V gene end was trimmed by 3 bases and the J gene end by 5 bases; junction bases not matched to a gene: 6.

This receptor was identified in a man younger than 35 with type 1 diabetes. Sequencing used naive CD4+ T cells from blood. J is TRBJ1-1 and V is TRBV30, with 10 bases that match TRBD1. DNA of the CDR3: TGTGCCTGGAGAGGACAGGGGGGGCAGACTGAAGCTTTCTTT. It is translated as CAWRGQGGQTEAFF. The full variable domain, completed using reference TRBV30 and TRBJ1-1, is SQTIHQWPATLVQPVGSPLSLECTVEGTSNPNLYWYRQAAGRGLQLLFYSVGIGQISSEVPQNLSASRPQDRQFILSSKKLLLSDSGFYLCAWRGQGGQTEAFFGQGTRLTVV.